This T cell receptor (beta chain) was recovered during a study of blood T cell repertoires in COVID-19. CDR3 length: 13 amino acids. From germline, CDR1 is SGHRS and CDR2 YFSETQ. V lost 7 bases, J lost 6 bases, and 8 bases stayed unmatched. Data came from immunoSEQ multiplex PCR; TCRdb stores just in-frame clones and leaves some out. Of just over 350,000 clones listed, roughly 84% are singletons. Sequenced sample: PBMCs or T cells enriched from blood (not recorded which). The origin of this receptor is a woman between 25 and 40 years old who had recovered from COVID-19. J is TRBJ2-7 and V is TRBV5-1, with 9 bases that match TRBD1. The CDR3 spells CASGRDRETEQYF. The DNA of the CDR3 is TGCGCCAGCGGCCGGGACAGGGAGACCGAGCAGTACTTC.